This T cell receptor (beta chain) was profiled in a study of molecular identifiers for immune sequencing clone quantification. TCRdb redid the calling of the PCR reads with MiXCR, one entry per CDR3 protein. The top ten clones hold roughly 0.83% of a sample with approximately 670,000 distinct CDR3 sequences, nearly 20% of them seen once. This clonotype was found many times. The CDR3 extends over 15 amino acids. Germline V CDR1 and CDR2: SEHNR, FQNEAQ (reference sequence). Trimming shortened V by 1 base and J by 1 base, and 5 bases separated the two germline ends. Source material: naive CD8+ T cells from blood, with Jurkat cell RNA spiked in. Subset indicated: FACS-sorted CD8+CD4-CCR7+CD45RA+ naive T cells. This chain joins TRBV7-9 and TRBJ2-6; D unclear. This TCR was recovered from a human donor in good health. Some libraries in this study had Jurkat cell RNA spiked in. The CDR3 region is CASSLVQSGANVLTF. Written as DNA, the CDR3 is TGTGCCAGCAGCTTAGTCCAGTCTGGGGCCAACGTCCTGACTTTC.